This record concerns one TCR beta chain sequence. The antigen remains undetermined. This sample stems from a study of cytomegalovirus exposure and HLA in healthy donors. Notes on the study in general: Sequences of the TCR beta chain were said to predict the HLA-A and HLA-B alleles of most subjects accurately. In an earlier analysis, in some 500 donors, most V segments appeared productive either ~87% or ~30% of the time. Later on, an analysis tied approximately 17,000 TCR beta sequences to HLA alleles at 0.05 false discovery rate. The study listed approximately 170 cytomegalovirus-associated TCR beta chains.

The PCR was carried out with 60 Vbeta primers and 13 Jbeta primers. Assay: immunoSEQ multiplex PCR; the TCRdb copy retains only in-frame clones and omits some. The table includes under 200,000 clones, roughly 80% detected once. Germline loops: CDR1 SGHNT, CDR2 YYREEE (reference sequence). V lost 2 bases to trimming and J lost 4 bases; unmatched junction nucleotides: 9. The CDR3 contains 17 residues. The sequenced material came from PBMCs. This sequence joins TRBV5-4 and TRBJ2-5; TRBD1 agrees at 12 bases. The source is a man aged 45-65 years in good health and CMV-seropositive. This CDR3 reads CASSLPPGTGGPETQYF. DNA of the CDR3: TGTGCCAGCAGCTTACCCCCCGGGACAGGGGGCCCAGAGACCCAGTACTTC.